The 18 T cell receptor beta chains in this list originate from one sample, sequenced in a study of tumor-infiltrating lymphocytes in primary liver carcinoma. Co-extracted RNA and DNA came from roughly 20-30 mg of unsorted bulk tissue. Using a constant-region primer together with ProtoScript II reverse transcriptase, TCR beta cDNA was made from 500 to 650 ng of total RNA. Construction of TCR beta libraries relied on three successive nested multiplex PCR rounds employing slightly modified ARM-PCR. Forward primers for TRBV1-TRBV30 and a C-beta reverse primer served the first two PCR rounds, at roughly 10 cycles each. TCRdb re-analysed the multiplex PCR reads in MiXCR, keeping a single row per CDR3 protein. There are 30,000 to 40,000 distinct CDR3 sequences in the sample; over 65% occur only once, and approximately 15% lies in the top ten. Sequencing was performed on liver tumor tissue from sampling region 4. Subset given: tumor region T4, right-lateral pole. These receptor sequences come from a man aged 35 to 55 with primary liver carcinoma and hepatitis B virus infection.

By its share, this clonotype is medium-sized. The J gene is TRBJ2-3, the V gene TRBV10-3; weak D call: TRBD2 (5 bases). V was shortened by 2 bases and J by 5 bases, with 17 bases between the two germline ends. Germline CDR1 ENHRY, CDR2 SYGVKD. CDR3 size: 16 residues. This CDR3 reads CAISEPRPRGLDTQYF. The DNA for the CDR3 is TGTGCCATCAGTGAGCCGCGACCCCGAGGGCTAGATACGCAGTATTTT.

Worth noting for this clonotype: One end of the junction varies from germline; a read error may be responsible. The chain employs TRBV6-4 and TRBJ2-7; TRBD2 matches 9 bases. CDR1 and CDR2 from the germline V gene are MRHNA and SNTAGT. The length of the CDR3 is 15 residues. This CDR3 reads CTSSDPTSGVYEQYF. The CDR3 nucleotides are TGTACCAGCAGTGACCCGACTAGCGGAGTCTACGAGCAGTACTTC.

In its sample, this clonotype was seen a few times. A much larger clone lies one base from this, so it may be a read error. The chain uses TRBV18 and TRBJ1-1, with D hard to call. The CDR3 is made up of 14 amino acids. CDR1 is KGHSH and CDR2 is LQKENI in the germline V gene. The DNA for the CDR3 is TGTGCCAGGTCACCACCGGGCGAAATGCTTGAAGCTTTCTTT. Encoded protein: CARSPPGEMLEAFF.

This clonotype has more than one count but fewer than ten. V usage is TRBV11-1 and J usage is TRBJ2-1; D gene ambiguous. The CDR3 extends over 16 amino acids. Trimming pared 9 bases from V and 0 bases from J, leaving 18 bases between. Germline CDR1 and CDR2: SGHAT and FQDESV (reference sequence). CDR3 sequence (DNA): TGTGCCAGTGCCCGGAACGTCCTGAGCTCCTACAATGAGCAGTTCTTC. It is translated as CASARNVLSSYNEQFF.

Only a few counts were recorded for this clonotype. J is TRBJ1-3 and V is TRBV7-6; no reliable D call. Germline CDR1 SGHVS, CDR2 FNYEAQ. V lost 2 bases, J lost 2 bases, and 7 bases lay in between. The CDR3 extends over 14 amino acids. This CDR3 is CASSLFGPGNTIYF. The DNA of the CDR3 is TGTGCCAGCAGCTTATTTGGACCTGGAAACACCATATATTTT.

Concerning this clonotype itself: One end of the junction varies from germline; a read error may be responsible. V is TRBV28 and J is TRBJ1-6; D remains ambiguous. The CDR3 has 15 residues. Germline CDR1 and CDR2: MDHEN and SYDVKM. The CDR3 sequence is CVSSLAVQLNSPLRF. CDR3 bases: TGTGTCAGCAGTTTGGCTGTACAGCTTAATTCACCCCTCCGCTTT.

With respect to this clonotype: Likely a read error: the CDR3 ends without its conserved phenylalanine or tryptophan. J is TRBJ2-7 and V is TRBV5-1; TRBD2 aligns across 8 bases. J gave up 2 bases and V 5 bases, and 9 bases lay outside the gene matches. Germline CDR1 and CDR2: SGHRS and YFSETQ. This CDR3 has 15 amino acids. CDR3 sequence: CASRSGGGSPYEQYL. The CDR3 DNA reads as TGCGCCAGCAGATCCGGGGGGGGGAGTCCCTACGAGCAGTACCTC.

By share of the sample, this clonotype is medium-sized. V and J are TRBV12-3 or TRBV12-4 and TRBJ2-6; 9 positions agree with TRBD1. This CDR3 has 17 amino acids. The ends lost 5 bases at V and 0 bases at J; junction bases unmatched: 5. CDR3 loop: CASSLGQGDSGANVLTF. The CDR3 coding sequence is TGTGCCAGCAGTCTGGGACAGGGCGACTCTGGGGCCAACGTCCTGACTTTC.

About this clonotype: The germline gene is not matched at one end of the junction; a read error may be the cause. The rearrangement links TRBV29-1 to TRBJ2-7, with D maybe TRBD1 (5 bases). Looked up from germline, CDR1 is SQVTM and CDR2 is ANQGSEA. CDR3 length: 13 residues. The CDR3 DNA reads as TGCAGCGTCGATTCAGGGTATGTCAACGAGCAGCACTTC. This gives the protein CSVDSGYVNEQHF.

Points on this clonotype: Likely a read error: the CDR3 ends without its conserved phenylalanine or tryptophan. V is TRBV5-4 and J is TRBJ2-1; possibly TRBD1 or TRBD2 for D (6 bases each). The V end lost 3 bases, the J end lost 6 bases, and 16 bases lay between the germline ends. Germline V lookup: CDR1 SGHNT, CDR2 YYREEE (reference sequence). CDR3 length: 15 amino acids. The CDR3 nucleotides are TGTGCCAGCAGCTCCGGGATAGGGGGGCCCAATGAGCAGTTCCTC. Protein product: CASSSGIGGPNEQFL.

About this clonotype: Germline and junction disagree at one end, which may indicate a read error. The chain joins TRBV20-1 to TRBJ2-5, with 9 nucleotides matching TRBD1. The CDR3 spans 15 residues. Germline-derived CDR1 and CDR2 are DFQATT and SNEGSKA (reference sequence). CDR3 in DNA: TGCAGTGCCATAAGCTCTCGGACAGGGGTAGAGACCAAGTACTTC. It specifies CSAISSRTGVETKYF.

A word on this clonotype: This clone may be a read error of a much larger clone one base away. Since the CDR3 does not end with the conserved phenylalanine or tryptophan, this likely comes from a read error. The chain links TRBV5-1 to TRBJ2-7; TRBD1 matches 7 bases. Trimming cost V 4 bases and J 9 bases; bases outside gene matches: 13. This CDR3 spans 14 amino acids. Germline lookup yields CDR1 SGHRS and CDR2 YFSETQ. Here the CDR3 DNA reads TGCGCCAGCAGCCGGCAACAGGGGATCAACGGGCAGTACCTC. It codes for CASSRQQGINGQYL.

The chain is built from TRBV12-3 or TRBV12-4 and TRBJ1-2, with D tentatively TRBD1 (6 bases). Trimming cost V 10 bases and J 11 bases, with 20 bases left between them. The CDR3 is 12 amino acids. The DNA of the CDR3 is TGTGCCATCGGACAGTGGGTCGATGATTACACCTTC. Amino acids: CAIGQWVDDYTF.

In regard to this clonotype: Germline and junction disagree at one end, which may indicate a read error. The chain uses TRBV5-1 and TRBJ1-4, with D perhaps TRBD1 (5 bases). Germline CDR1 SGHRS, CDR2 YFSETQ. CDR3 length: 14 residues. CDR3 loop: CAGSPNGGNEKLFF. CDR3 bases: TGCGCCGGCAGTCCCAATGGGGGTAATGAAAAACTGTTTTTT.

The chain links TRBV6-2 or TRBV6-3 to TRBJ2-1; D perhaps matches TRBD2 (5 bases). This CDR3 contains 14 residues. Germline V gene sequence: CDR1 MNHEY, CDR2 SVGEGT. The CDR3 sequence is CDNSSDPASHEQFF. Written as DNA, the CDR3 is TGTGACAACAGCTCCGACCCGGCTAGCCATGAGCAGTTCTTC.

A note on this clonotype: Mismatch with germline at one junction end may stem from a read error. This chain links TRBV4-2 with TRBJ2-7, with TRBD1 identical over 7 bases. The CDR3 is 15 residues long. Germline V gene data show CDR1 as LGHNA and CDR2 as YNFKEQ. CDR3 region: CVSSQEWDSSYEQYF. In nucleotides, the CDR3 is TGTGTCAGCAGCCAAGAGTGGGACAGCTCCTACGAGCAGTACTTC.

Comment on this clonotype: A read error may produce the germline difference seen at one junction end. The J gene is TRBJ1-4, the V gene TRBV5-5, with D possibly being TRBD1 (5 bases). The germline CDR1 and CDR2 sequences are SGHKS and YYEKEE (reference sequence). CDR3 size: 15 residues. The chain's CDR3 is CASSFQGSRDEKLFF. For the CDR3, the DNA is TGTGCCAGCAGCTTTCAGGGCTCCCGGGATGAAAAACTGTTTTTC.

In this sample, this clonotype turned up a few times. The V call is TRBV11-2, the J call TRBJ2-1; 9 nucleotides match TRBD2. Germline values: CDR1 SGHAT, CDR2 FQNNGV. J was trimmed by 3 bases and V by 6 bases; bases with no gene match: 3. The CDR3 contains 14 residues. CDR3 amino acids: CASSTSGFYNEQFF. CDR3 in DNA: TGTGCCAGCAGTACTAGCGGGTTCTACAATGAGCAGTTCTTC.